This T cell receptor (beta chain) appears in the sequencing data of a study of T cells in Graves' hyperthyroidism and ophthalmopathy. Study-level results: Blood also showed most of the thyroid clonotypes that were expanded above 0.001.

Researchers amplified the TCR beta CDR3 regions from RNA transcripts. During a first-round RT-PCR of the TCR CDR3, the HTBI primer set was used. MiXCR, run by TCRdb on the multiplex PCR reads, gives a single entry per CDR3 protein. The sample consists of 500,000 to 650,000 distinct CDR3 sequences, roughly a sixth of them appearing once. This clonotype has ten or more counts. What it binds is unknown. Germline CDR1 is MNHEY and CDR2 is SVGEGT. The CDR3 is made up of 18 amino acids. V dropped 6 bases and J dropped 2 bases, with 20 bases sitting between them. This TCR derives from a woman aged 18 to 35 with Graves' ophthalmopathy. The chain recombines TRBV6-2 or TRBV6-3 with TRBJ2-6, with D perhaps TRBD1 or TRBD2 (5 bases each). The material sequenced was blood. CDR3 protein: CASRTMGRERPGANVLTF. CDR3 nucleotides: TGTGCCAGCAGGACAATGGGACGGGAAAGGCCTGGGGCCAACGTCCTGACTTTC.